The clone carrying this TCR beta chain was detected ten times or more. Its specificity is not known. This entry comes from a study of CD8 T cells in ankylosing spondylitis. Study conclusions and caveats: Reported data indicate significant enrichment of disease-linked clones within matched ankylosing spondylitis synovial fluid. Among TCR beta sequences, a motif of eight highly homologous variants appeared characteristic of ankylosing spondylitis blood.

Using its own MiXCR run on the 5' RACE reads, TCRdb lists one record per CDR3 protein. The sample has about 240,000 distinct CDR3 sequences; around 10% are singletons. The CDR3 is made up of 19 amino acids. Germline lookup yields CDR1 SGHNT and CDR2 YYREEE (reference sequence). The V and J ends lost 1 base and 4 bases, in that order; junction bases with no gene match: 17. This clonotype was obtained from a male donor with ankylosing spondylitis or in good health (not recorded which). The sequencing input was blood, either unsorted or a sorted T cell fraction (not recorded which). This rearrangement joins TRBV5-4 to TRBJ2-1, with 7 bases aligning to TRBD2. The CDR3 DNA is TGTGCCAGCAGCTTGACTGTGCTAGAGCGGGGAAAAAGTTACAATGAGCAGTTCTTC. It translates to CASSLTVLERGKSYNEQFF.